This T cell receptor (beta chain) was sequenced during a study of beta chain features in type 1 diabetes. General study points: VDJ junctions from patients with type 1 diabetes contained fewer insertions and more deletions.

Worth noting for this clone: Its specificity is unknown.

The V gene end was trimmed by 3 bases and the J gene end by 8 bases; junction bases not matched to a gene: 8. The length of the CDR3 is 13 residues. Per germline, CDR1 SQVTM and CDR2 ANQGSEA. Investigators reverse transcribed all isolated RNA, so they sequenced expressed TCRB transcripts. Some clones are missing from TCRdb's copy, which holds only in-frame ones; the method was immunoSEQ multiplex PCR. This table holds 300,000 to 400,000 clones, 9.5% to 12% found once. The sequencing input was naive CD4+ T cells from blood. This TCR was sampled from a woman in her thirties in good health. The V and J genes are TRBV29-1 and TRBJ1-1, with 8 positions matching TRBD1. The CDR3 DNA is TGCAGCGTTGACAGGAGTACAGGGGGAGAAGCTTTCTTT. Translated: CSVDRSTGGEAFF.